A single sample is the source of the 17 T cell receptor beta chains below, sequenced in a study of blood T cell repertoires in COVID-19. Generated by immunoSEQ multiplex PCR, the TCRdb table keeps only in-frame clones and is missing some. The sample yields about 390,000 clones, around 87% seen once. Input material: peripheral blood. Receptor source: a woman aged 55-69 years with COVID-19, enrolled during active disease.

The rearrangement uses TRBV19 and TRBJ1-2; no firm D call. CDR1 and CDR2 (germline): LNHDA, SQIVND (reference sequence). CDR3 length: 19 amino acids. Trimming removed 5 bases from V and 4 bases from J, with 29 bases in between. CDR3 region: CASSARGLTPGFLVYGYTF. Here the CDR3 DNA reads TGTGCCAGTAGTGCGCGGGGTCTAACCCCCGGTTTTTTAGTCTATGGCTACACCTTC. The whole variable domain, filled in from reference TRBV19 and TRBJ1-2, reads DGGITQSPKYLFRKEGQNVTLSCEQNLNHDAMYWYRQDPGQGLRLIYYSQIVNDFQKGDIAEGYSVSREKKESFPLTVTSAQKNPTAFYLCASSARGLTPGFLVYGYTFGSGTRLTVV.

For the CDR3, the DNA is TGTGCCAGTAGTGTTGACAGGGGATATAATGAAAAACTGTTTTTT. It codes for CASSVDRGYNEKLFF. The V and J genes are TRBV19 and TRBJ1-4; TRBD1 agrees at 8 bases. There are 15 residues in the CDR3. Germline assignment: CDR1 LNHDA and CDR2 SQIVND (reference sequence). J lost 4 bases, V lost 5 bases, and 6 bases had no gene match.

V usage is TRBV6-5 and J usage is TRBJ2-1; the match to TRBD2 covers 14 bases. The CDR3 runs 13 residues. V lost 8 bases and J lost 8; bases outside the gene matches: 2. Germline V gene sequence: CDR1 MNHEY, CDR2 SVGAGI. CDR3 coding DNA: TGTGCCAGCCGACTAGCGGGGGGGGATGAGCAGTTCTTC. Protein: CASRLAGGDEQFF.

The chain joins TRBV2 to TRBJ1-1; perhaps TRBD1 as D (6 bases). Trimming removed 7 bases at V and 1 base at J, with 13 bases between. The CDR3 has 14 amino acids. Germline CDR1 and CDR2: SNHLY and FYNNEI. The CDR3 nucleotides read TGTGCCAGCACCTCGCAACAGGGGAACACTGAAGCTTTCTTT. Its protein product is CASTSQQGNTEAFF.

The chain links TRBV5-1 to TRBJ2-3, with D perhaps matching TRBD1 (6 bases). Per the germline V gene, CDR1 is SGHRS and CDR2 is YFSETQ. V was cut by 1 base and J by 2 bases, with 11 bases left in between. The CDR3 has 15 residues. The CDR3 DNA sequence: TGCGCCAGCAGCTTGACTGGGGGCTACACAGATACGCAGTATTTT. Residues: CASSLTGGYTDTQYF.

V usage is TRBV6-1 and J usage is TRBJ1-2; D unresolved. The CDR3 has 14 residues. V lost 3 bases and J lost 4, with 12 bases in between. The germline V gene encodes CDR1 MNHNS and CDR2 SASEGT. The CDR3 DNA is TGTGCCAGCAGTGATTCGGACTTCCTCTATGGCTACACCTTC. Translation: CASSDSDFLYGYTF.

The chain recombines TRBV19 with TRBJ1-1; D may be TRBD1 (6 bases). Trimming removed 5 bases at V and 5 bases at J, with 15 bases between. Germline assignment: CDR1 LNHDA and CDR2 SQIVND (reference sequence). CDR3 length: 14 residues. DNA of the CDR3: TGTGCCAGTAGTTCACTCAGGGGTAAAACTGAAGCTTTCTTT. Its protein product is CASSSLRGKTEAFF. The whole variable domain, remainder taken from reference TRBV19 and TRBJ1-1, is DGGITQSPKYLFRKEGQNVTLSCEQNLNHDAMYWYRQDPGQGLRLIYYSQIVNDFQKGDIAEGYSVSREKKESFPLTVTSAQKNPTAFYLCASSSLRGKTEAFFGQGTRLTVV.

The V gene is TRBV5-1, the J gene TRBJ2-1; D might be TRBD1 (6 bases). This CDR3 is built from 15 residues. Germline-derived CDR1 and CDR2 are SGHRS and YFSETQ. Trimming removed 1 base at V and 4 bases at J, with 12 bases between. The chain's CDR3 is CASSLPGTSYNEQFF. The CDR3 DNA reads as TGCGCCAGCAGCTTGCCCGGGACATCTTACAATGAGCAGTTCTTC.

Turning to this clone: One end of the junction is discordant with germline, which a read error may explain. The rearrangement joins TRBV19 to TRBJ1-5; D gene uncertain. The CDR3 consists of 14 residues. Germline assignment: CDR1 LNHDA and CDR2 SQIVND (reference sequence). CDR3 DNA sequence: TGCGCCACGGGGAGTATGATTAGCAATCAGCCCCAGCATTTT. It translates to CATGSMISNQPQHF.

The CDR3 coding sequence is TGTGCCAGCAGTCCTAATCCGACAGGATATGAAGCTTTCTTT. Translating gives CASSPNPTGYEAFF. The chain recombines TRBV9 with TRBJ1-1; possibly TRBD1 for D (6 bases). Trimming stripped 5 bases from V and 7 bases from J, with 18 bases between. The CDR3 is 14 amino acids. The germline V gene encodes CDR1 SGDLS and CDR2 YYNGEE.

The CDR3: CASIPGEGKVYEQFF. The CDR3 coding sequence is TGTGCCAGCATTCCGGGGGAGGGTAAAGTCTATGAGCAGTTCTTC. The V call is TRBV21-1, the J call TRBJ2-1; the table's D call, TRBD2, was not checked against the DNA. TRBV21-1 is marked as a pseudogene. The CDR3 loop spans 15 amino acids.

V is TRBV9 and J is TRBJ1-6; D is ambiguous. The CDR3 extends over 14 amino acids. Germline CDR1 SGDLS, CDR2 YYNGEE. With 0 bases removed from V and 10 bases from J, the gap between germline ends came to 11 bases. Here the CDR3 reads CASSVAGVGSPLHF. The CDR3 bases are TGTGCCAGCAGCGTAGCGGGTGTTGGGTCACCCCTCCACTTT.

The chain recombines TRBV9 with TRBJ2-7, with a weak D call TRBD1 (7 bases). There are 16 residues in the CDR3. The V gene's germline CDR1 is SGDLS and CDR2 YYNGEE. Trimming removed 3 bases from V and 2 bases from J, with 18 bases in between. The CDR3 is CASSEPPGGKPYEQYF. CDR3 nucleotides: TGTGCCAGCAGCGAGCCCCCAGGGGGGAAACCCTACGAGCAGTACTTC.

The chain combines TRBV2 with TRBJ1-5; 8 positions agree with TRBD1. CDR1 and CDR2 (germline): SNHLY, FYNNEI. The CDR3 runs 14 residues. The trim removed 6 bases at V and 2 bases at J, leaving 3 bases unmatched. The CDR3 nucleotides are TGTGCCAGCAGGGACAGGGTCGGCAATCAGCCCCAGCATTTT. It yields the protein CASRDRVGNQPQHF.

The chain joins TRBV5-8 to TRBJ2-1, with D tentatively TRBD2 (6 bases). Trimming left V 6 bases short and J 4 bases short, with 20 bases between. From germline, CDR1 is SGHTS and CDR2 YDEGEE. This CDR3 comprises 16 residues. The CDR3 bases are TGTGCCAGCACCCCGGGGACCGGGGGTGGATACAATGAGCAGTTCTTC. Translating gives CASTPGTGGGYNEQFF.

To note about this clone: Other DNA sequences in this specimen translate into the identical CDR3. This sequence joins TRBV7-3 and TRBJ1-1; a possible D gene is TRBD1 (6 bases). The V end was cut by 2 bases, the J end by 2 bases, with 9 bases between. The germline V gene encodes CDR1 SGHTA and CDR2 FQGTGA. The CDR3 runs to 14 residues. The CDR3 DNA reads TGTGCCAGCAGCTTACAAGGGACAAACACTGAAGCTTTCTTT. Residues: CASSLQGTNTEAFF.

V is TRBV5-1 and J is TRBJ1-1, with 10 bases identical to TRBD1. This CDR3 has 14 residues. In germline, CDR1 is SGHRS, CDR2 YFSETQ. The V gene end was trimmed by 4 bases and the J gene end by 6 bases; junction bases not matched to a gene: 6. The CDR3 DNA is TGCGCCAGCAGCAATGGGACAGGGGTCGCTGAAGCTTTCTTT. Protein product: CASSNGTGVAEAFF.